This T cell receptor (beta chain) is drawn from a study of cytomegalovirus exposure and HLA in healthy donors. About this clone itself: Its cognate antigen is unknown. The junction shows a germline mismatch at one end, possibly a read error.

CDR1 and CDR2 (germline): SGDLS, YYNGEE. The CDR3 is 16 residues long. Primers for the PCR totalled 60 Vbeta and 13 Jbeta. The table came from immunoSEQ multiplex PCR; TCRdb's copy has only in-frame clones and leaves some out. The sample lists roughly 120,000 clones; around 77% were seen once. Study-level points and caveats: Reports credit the classifier with highly specific, highly sensitive diagnosis of cytomegalovirus status.

This chain uses TRBV9 with TRBJ2-3; the match to TRBD2 covers 12 bases. This TCR was sampled from a woman younger than 45 in good health and CMV-seropositive. Specimen: PBMCs. In DNA form, the CDR3 reads TGTGCCAGCACCGTAGTAGGGACTAGCGGGTCCGATACGCAGTATTTT. Encoded protein: CASTVVGTSGSDTQYF.